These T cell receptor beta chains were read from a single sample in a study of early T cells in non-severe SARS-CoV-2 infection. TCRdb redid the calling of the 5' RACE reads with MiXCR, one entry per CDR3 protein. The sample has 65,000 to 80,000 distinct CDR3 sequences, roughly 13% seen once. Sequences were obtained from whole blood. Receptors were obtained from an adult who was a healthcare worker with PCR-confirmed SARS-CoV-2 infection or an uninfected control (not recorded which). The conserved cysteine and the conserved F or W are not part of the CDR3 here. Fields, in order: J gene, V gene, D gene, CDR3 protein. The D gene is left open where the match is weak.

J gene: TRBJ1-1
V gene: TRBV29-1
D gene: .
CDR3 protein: SVGHMNTEAF

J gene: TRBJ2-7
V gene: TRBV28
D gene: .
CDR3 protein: ASKSGRTGIEQY

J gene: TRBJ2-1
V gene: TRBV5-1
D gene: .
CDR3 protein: ASRLDPGGSYNEQF

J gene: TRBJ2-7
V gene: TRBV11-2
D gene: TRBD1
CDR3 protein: ASSVPGQGVYEQY

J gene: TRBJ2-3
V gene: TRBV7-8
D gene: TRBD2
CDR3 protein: ASRPSGRVGTDTQY

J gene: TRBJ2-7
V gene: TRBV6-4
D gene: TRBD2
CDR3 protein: ASSDSRVKRGCYEQY

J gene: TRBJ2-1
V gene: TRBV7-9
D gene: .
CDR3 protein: ASSHRVRNEQF

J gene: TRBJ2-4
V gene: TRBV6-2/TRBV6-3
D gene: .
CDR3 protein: ASSYSGAKNIQY

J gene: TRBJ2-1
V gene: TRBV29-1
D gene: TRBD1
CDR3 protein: SVIPGQDNEQF

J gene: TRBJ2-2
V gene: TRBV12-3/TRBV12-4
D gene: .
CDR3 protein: ASRNILANTGELF

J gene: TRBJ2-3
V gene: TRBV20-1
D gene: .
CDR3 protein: SAQPGTPTPRITDTQY

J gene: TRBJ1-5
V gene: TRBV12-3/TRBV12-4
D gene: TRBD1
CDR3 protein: ASSLAKGARSNQPQH

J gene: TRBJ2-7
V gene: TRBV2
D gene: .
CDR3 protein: ASGSEGQTYEQY

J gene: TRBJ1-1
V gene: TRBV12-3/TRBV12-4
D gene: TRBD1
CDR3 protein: ASSLAGQGRSTEAF

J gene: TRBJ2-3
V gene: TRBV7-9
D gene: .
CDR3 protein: ASSFGHTHGDTQY

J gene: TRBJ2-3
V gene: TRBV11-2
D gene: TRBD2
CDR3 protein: ASSYQTSGSTDTQY